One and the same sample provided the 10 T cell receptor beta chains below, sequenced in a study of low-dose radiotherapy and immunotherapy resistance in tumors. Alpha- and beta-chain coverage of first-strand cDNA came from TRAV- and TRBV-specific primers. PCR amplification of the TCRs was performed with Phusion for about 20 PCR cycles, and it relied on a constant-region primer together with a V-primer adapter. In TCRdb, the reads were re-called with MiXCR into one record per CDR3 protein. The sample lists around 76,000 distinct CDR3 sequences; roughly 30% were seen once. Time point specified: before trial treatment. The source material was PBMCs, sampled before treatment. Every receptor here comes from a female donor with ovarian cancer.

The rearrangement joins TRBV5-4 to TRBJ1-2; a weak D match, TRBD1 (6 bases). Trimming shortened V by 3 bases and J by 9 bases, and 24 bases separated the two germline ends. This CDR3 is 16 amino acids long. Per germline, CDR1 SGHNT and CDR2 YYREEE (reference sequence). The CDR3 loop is CASSSSMAQTGESYTF. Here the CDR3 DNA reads TGTGCCAGCAGCTCGTCCATGGCGCAGACAGGTGAAAGCTACACCTTC.

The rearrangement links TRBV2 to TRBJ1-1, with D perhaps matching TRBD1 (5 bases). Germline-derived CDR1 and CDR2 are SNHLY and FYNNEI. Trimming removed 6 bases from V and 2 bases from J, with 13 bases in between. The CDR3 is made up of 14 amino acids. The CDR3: CASRPSRGNTEAFF. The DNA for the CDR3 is TGTGCCAGCAGGCCCAGCCGGGGCAACACTGAAGCTTTCTTT.

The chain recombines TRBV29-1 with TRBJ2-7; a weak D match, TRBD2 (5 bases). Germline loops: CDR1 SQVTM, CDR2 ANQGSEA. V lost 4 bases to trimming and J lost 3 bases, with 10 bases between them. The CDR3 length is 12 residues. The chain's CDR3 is CSVGGPRYEQYF. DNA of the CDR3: TGCAGCGTTGGAGGGCCCCGCTACGAGCAGTACTTC.

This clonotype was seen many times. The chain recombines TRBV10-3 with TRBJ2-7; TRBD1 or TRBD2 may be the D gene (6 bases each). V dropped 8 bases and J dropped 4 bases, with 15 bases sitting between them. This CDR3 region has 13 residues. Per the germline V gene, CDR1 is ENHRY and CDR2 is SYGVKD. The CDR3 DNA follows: TGTGCCATCGAAGCCACAGGGAGGTACGAGCAGTACTTC. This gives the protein CAIEATGRYEQYF.

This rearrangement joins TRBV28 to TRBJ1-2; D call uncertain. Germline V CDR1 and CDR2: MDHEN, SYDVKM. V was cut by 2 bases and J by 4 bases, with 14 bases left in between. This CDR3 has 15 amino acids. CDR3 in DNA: TGTGCCAGCAGTTTAGGAGCCCGGGCCGCCTATGGCTACACCTTC. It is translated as CASSLGARAAYGYTF.

CDR3 DNA sequence: TGCAGTGCTAGAGATGGGGGGAGAGAGCAGTACTTC. Residues: CSARDGGREQYF. The J gene is TRBJ2-7, the V gene TRBV20-1; D is perhaps TRBD2 (6 bases). The CDR3 is 12 residues long. Trimming removed 0 bases at V and 7 bases at J, with 10 bases between. Germline assignment: CDR1 DFQATT and CDR2 SNEGSKA (reference sequence).

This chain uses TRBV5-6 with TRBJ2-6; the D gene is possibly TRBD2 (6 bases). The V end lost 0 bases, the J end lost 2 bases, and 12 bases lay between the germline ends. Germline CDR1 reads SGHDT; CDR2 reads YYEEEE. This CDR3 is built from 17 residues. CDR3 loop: CASSLAPAGPGANVLTF. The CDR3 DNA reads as TGTGCCAGCAGCTTGGCCCCCGCGGGGCCTGGGGCCAACGTCCTGACTTTC.

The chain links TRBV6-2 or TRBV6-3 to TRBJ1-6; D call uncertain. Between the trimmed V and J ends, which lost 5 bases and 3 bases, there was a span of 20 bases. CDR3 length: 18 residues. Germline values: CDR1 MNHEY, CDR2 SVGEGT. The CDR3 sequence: CASSQKRGSSNYNSPLHF. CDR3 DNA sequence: TGTGCCAGCAGTCAGAAGAGAGGCAGTTCGAACTATAATTCACCCCTCCACTTT.

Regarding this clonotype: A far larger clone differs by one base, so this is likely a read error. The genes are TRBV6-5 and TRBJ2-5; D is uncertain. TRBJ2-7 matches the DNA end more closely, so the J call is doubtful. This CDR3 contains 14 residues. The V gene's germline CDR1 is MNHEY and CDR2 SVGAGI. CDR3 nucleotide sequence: TGTGCCAGCACTCCCCTTGGGCTGGGCTACGAGCAGTACTTC. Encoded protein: CASTPLGLGYEQYF.

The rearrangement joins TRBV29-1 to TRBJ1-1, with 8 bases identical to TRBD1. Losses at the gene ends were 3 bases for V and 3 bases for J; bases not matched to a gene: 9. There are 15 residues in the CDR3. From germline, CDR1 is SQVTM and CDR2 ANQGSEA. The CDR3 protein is CSVEAPGGLDTEAFF. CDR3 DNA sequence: TGCAGCGTTGAGGCCCCAGGGGGCTTGGACACTGAAGCTTTCTTT.